This TCR beta chain is from a study of identical twins. MiXCR was run by TCRdb on the 5' RACE reads, yielding one entry per CDR3 protein. The table has around 490,000 distinct CDR3 sequences, over 11% seen once; the top ten hold approximately 0.9%. This clonotype was counted many times. CDR3 length equals 14 residues. Germline CDR1 SGHRS, CDR2 YFSETQ. Deletions cut 0 bases from V and 4 bases from J, with 10 bases between. This same sample was also taken into another study, of yellow fever vaccine responses in identical twins. This second report adds: Twins' T cell vaccine responses reportedly looked partly convergent, partly personalized.

Sequencing was carried out using CD4+ T cells sorted from blood. V and J are TRBV5-1 and TRBJ2-5; D is ambiguous. The source of this sequence is a woman between 18 and 29 years old in good health. The CDR3, as DNA: TGCGCCAGCAGCTTGGAAAACACGGCAGAGACCCAGTACTTC. Amino acid sequence: CASSLENTAETQYF. Full variable domain (outside the CDR3, taken from reference TRBV5-1 and TRBJ2-5): KAGVTQTPRYLIKTRGQQVTLSCSPISGHRSVSWYQQTPGQGLQFLFEYFSETQRNKGNFPGRFSGRQFSNSRSEMNVSTLELGDSALYLCASSLENTAETQYFGPGTRLLVL.